These T cell receptor beta chains were read from a single sample in a study of T cell changes during pregnancy in multiple sclerosis. The method was immunoSEQ multiplex PCR; TCRdb's version includes in-frame clones alone and lacks a portion of them. The data contain tens of thousands of clones, 90% to 95% of them singletons. Sequenced here: peripheral blood, sampled in the third trimester of pregnancy. The receptors derive from a female donor in good health, enrolled as a control in a pregnancy study. Each CDR3 is given with its conserved first and last residue. D genes are given only for firm matches. Only some rows state a clone size, as once, few, many or a class for expanded clones.

D gene: TRBD1
clone size: -
J gene: TRBJ2-1
V gene: TRBV5-5
CDR3 DNA: TGTGCCAGCAGCTTGGACAGGGGGCTCTACAATGAGCAGTTCTTC
CDR3 protein: CASSLDRGLYNEQFF

D gene: -
clone size: -
J gene: TRBJ2-3
V gene: TRBV5-1
CDR3 DNA: TGCGCCAGCAGCTTGGCGGCAGGGGACACAGATACGCAGTATTTT
CDR3 protein: CASSLAAGDTDTQYF

D gene: -
clone size: -
J gene: TRBJ2-3
V gene: TRBV5-6
CDR3 DNA: TGTGCCAGCCACCGGATACACAGGAGCACAGATACGCAGTATTTT
CDR3 protein: CASHRIHRSTDTQYF

D gene: TRBD1
clone size: -
J gene: TRBJ1-4
V gene: TRBV4-1
CDR3 DNA: TGCGCCAGCAGCCAAGTGGGACAGTCGTCACGAAAACTGTTTTTT
CDR3 protein: CASSQVGQSSRKLFF

D gene: TRBD2
clone size: -
J gene: TRBJ2-1
V gene: TRBV7-6
CDR3 DNA: TGTGCCAGCAGCCAAACCGGGACTAGCGGGAGTGAGCAGTTCTTC
CDR3 protein: CASSQTGTSGSEQFF

D gene: TRBD2
clone size: -
J gene: TRBJ2-7
V gene: TRBV27
CDR3 DNA: TGTGCCAGCAGTCCATCAGCGGGACTTGCCTACGAGCAGTACTTC
CDR3 protein: CASSPSAGLAYEQYF

D gene: TRBD1
clone size: -
J gene: TRBJ2-7
V gene: TRBV11-2
CDR3 DNA: TGTGCCAGCAGCTCCCTAACAGGGGTGTTATACGAGCAGTACTTC
CDR3 protein: CASSSLTGVLYEQYF

D gene: -
clone size: -
J gene: TRBJ1-4
V gene: TRBV19
CDR3 DNA: TGTGCCAGTAGTCCAGGGGTAGCTAATGAAAAACTGTTTTTT
CDR3 protein: CASSPGVANEKLFF

D gene: -
clone size: -
J gene: TRBJ2-4
V gene: TRBV6-5
CDR3 DNA: TGTGCCAGCGGACCACCGGGACTTATCATTCAGTACTTC
CDR3 protein: CASGPPGLIIQYF

D gene: TRBD1
clone size: large
J gene: TRBJ1-5
V gene: TRBV5-6
CDR3 DNA: TGTGCCAGCAGCAGAAAGGCAGGGGGTAACTATCAGCCCCAGCATTTT
CDR3 protein: CASSRKAGGNYQPQHF

D gene: TRBD2
clone size: -
J gene: TRBJ2-3
V gene: TRBV18
CDR3 DNA: TGTGCCAGCTCACCCCGCGGGACTAACCCCACAGATACGCAGTATTTT
CDR3 protein: CASSPRGTNPTDTQYF

D gene: -
clone size: -
J gene: TRBJ1-5
V gene: TRBV19
CDR3 DNA: TGTGCCAGTAGTACCCCCTCATTCGGGGGACAGCCCCAGCATTTT
CDR3 protein: CASSTPSFGGQPQHF

D gene: TRBD2
clone size: -
J gene: TRBJ2-1
V gene: TRBV6-5
CDR3 DNA: TGTGCCAGCACCCTACTAGCGGGGATCAATGAGCAGTTCTTC
CDR3 protein: CASTLLAGINEQFF

D gene: -
clone size: -
J gene: TRBJ2-7
V gene: TRBV6-1
CDR3 DNA: TGTGCCAGCAGTGATGTCGGTAGAGTGTCCTACGAGCAGTACTTC
CDR3 protein: CASSDVGRVSYEQYF

D gene: TRBD2
clone size: -
J gene: TRBJ2-1
V gene: TRBV19
CDR3 DNA: TGTGCCAGTAGTGGCGGGACTAGCGGGAGAGGTGTCTATGAGCAGTTCTTC
CDR3 protein: CASSGGTSGRGVYEQFF

D gene: TRBD2
clone size: once
J gene: TRBJ2-3
V gene: TRBV6-5
CDR3 DNA: TGTGCCAGCAAGCGGGGCATTTTATTTGATACGCAGTATTTT
CDR3 protein: CASKRGILFDTQYF

D gene: TRBD1
clone size: -
J gene: TRBJ1-2
V gene: TRBV19
CDR3 DNA: TGTGCCAGTAGTATCGGGACAGCCGGCTACACCTTC
CDR3 protein: CASSIGTAGYTF

D gene: -
clone size: -
J gene: TRBJ2-3
V gene: TRBV5-1
CDR3 DNA: TGCGCCAGCAGCCCCCGGCAGGGGAGCACAGATACGCAGTATTTT
CDR3 protein: CASSPRQGSTDTQYF

D gene: TRBD1
clone size: -
J gene: TRBJ2-1
V gene: TRBV10-2
CDR3 DNA: TGCGCCAGCAGTTATCGGGACAGGGTCGCCAATGAGCAGTTCTTC
CDR3 protein: CASSYRDRVANEQFF

D gene: TRBD2
clone size: -
J gene: TRBJ2-1
V gene: TRBV5-4
CDR3 DNA: TGTGCCAGCAGCTTGGTAGCGGGGGGTGGAGATGAGCAGTTCTTC
CDR3 protein: CASSLVAGGGDEQFF

D gene: -
clone size: -
J gene: TRBJ1-1
V gene: TRBV6-6
CDR3 DNA: TGTGCCAGCAGTTCGGAACATGACGGACTCACTGAAGCTTTCTTT
CDR3 protein: CASSSEHDGLTEAFF

D gene: -
clone size: -
J gene: TRBJ1-5
V gene: TRBV18
CDR3 DNA: TGTGCCAGCTCACCCCAGGGTCGTGGAAATCAGCCCCAGCATTTT
CDR3 protein: CASSPQGRGNQPQHF

D gene: -
clone size: -
J gene: TRBJ1-5
V gene: TRBV6-5
CDR3 DNA: TGTGCCAGCAGTTACTCGAAGGGGATGAAGCCCCAGCATTTT
CDR3 protein: CASSYSKGMKPQHF

D gene: -
clone size: -
J gene: TRBJ2-3
V gene: TRBV7-3
CDR3 DNA: TGTGCCAGCAGCCGCTATAGGGGGGATACGCAGTATTTT
CDR3 protein: CASSRYRGDTQYF

D gene: -
clone size: -
J gene: TRBJ1-1
V gene: TRBV7-6
CDR3 DNA: TGTGCCAGCAGCTTAGCGCTATCGGGGGAGTACACTGAAGCTTTCTTT
CDR3 protein: CASSLALSGEYTEAFF

D gene: -
clone size: -
J gene: TRBJ2-2
V gene: TRBV29-1
CDR3 DNA: TGCAGCGCTCTAGTTATCGGGGAGCTGTTTTTT
CDR3 protein: CSALVIGELFF